This section outlines one TCR beta chain sequence together with its context. The data derive from a study of blood T cell repertoires in COVID-19. Study in general: The samples span acute and convalescent COVID-19 from the United States, Italy and Spain.

TCRdb's copy holds only in-frame clones and misses some; the assay was immunoSEQ multiplex PCR. This repertoire shows about 160,000 clones, 87% found once; its top ten account for approximately 4.1%. V lost 0 bases and J 3 bases, leaving 12 bases between the germline ends. The germline V gene encodes CDR1 MNHEY and CDR2 SMNVEV (reference sequence). The length of the CDR3 is 16 residues. The specimen sequenced was peripheral blood. The sequence was collected from a woman aged 55-70 years who had recovered from COVID-19. The gene calls are TRBV27 and TRBJ2-1, with TRBD1 as a possible D gene (5 bases). The CDR3 region has the DNA TGTGCCAGCAGTTTATCGATAGGGGTTTTCTACAATGAGCAGTTCTTC. Amino acid sequence: CASSLSIGVFYNEQFF.